The rows below give T cell receptor beta chains drawn from one sample of a study of blood T cells in healthy people across ages. TCRdb itself ran the 5' RACE reads through MiXCR, one entry per CDR3 protein. The sample lists about a million distinct CDR3 sequences; about 51% were seen once. The sequenced material came from blood. Every receptor here comes from a woman aged 55-69 years in good health. CDR3s include the opening cysteine and the closing phenylalanine or tryptophan. D genes are given only for firm matches. Expanded clones get a size class; other rows say once, few or many, or leave the size out.

v_gene: TRBV7-9; j_gene: TRBJ2-7; abundance: NA; d_gene: NA; CDR3nt: TGTGCCAGCAGCTTAGTATCGGGCCCAGCCTACGAGCAGTACTTC; CDR3aa: CASSLVSGPAYEQYF
v_gene: TRBV12-3/TRBV12-4; j_gene: TRBJ2-7; abundance: NA; d_gene: NA; CDR3nt: TGTGCCAGCAGTTTAGTTTCCGACGGGCGACAGTACTTC; CDR3aa: CASSLVSDGRQYF
v_gene: TRBV4-1; j_gene: TRBJ2-7; abundance: NA; d_gene: NA; CDR3nt: TGCGCCAGCAGCCAAACCTTCCAAAGGGGACAGTACTTC; CDR3aa: CASSQTFQRGQYF
v_gene: TRBV5-6; j_gene: TRBJ2-7; abundance: NA; d_gene: NA; CDR3nt: TGTGCCAGCAGCTCCTGGTTCCTGAATACGCGCGGGCAGTACTTC; CDR3aa: CASSSWFLNTRGQYF
v_gene: TRBV20-1; j_gene: TRBJ1-2; abundance: NA; d_gene: NA; CDR3nt: TGCAGTGCTAGAGCAGCTGAGCGGACCTATGGCTACACCTTC; CDR3aa: CSARAAERTYGYTF
v_gene: TRBV7-3; j_gene: TRBJ2-3; abundance: NA; d_gene: NA; CDR3nt: TGTGCCAGCAGCCCCGACGGGACCGGAGATACGCAGTATTTT; CDR3aa: CASSPDGTGDTQYF
v_gene: TRBV5-1; j_gene: TRBJ1-1; abundance: NA; d_gene: NA; CDR3nt: TGCGCCAGCAGGATCCAGGACAGGAACACTGAAGCTTTCTTT; CDR3aa: CASRIQDRNTEAFF
v_gene: TRBV12-3/TRBV12-4; j_gene: TRBJ2-3; abundance: NA; d_gene: TRBD2; CDR3nt: TGTGCCAGCACCCTACTAGCGGACACAGAGACGCAGTATTTT; CDR3aa: CASTLLADTETQYF
v_gene: TRBV7-9; j_gene: TRBJ1-2; abundance: NA; d_gene: NA; CDR3nt: TGTGCCAGCAGCCCACCCGGACATCTCTATGGCTACACCTTC; CDR3aa: CASSPPGHLYGYTF
v_gene: TRBV12-3/TRBV12-4; j_gene: TRBJ1-2; abundance: few; d_gene: NA; CDR3nt: TGTGCCAGCAGTTTAGCGCCGGGGATGAATGGCTACACCTTC; CDR3aa: CASSLAPGMNGYTF
v_gene: TRBV3-1; j_gene: TRBJ1-2; abundance: NA; d_gene: NA; CDR3nt: TGTGCCAGCAGCCAGCTGACAGGCCCCAAATCCTCTAACTATGGCTACACCTTC; CDR3aa: CASSQLTGPKSSNYGYTF
v_gene: TRBV6-2/TRBV6-3; j_gene: TRBJ2-7; abundance: few; d_gene: NA; CDR3nt: TGTGCCGGGGGACGCGAGTCCTACGAGCAGTACTTC; CDR3aa: CAGGRESYEQYF
v_gene: TRBV6-2/TRBV6-3; j_gene: TRBJ1-2; abundance: NA; d_gene: NA; CDR3nt: TGTGCCAGCAGTTACCGTCAGGGACCCTATGGCTACACCTTC; CDR3aa: CASSYRQGPYGYTF
v_gene: TRBV2; j_gene: TRBJ2-7; abundance: NA; d_gene: NA; CDR3nt: TGTGCCAGCAGTGAGACACGAGCCTACGAGCAGTACTTC; CDR3aa: CASSETRAYEQYF
v_gene: TRBV7-8; j_gene: TRBJ2-3; abundance: NA; d_gene: TRBD2; CDR3nt: TGTGCCAGCAGCTTCAGGGTGCGGTCTAGCGGGAGGACAGATACGCAGTATTTT; CDR3aa: CASSFRVRSSGRTDTQYF
v_gene: TRBV29-1; j_gene: TRBJ2-7; abundance: few; d_gene: TRBD1; CDR3nt: TGCAGCGTTCATACCGGGACAGGGATTTACGAGCAGTACTTC; CDR3aa: CSVHTGTGIYEQYF
v_gene: TRBV11-2; j_gene: TRBJ2-5; abundance: NA; d_gene: NA; CDR3nt: TGTGCCAGCAGCTCCCCGACTAACGGGAGCTTTTTGGAGACCCAGTACTTC; CDR3aa: CASSSPTNGSFLETQYF
v_gene: TRBV11-2; j_gene: TRBJ2-5; abundance: NA; d_gene: TRBD1; CDR3nt: TGTGCCGGCAGCTTTGACAGGGGGGAGACCCAGTACTTC; CDR3aa: CAGSFDRGETQYF
v_gene: TRBV7-9; j_gene: TRBJ2-7; abundance: NA; d_gene: TRBD1; CDR3nt: TGTGCCAGCTACCTTGTCGGGACAGGGAGCGAGCAGTACTTC; CDR3aa: CASYLVGTGSEQYF
v_gene: TRBV29-1; j_gene: TRBJ2-3; abundance: NA; d_gene: NA; CDR3nt: TGCAGCGTTGAGTTTCGGGGAGTCGTTTCTAGAGATACGCAGTATTTT; CDR3aa: CSVEFRGVVSRDTQYF
v_gene: TRBV21-1; j_gene: TRBJ2-1; abundance: NA; d_gene: NA; CDR3nt: TGTGCCTACCCTAGACAGGGAAGTAACAATGAGCAGTTCTTC; CDR3aa: CAYPRQGSNNEQFF
v_gene: TRBV7-2; j_gene: TRBJ2-7; abundance: many; d_gene: NA; CDR3nt: TGTGCCAGCAGCTTGGGGAGGGGGGAGCAGTACTTC; CDR3aa: CASSLGRGEQYF
v_gene: TRBV6-1; j_gene: TRBJ2-7; abundance: once; d_gene: NA; CDR3nt: TGTGCCAGCAGTGAAGCGCTCGGGGTCTACGAGCAGTACTTC; CDR3aa: CASSEALGVYEQYF
v_gene: TRBV14; j_gene: TRBJ2-1; abundance: NA; d_gene: TRBD2; CDR3nt: TGTGCCAGCAGCCCGTCCAAACTAGCGGGAGTGGGCAATGAGCAGTTCTTC; CDR3aa: CASSPSKLAGVGNEQFF